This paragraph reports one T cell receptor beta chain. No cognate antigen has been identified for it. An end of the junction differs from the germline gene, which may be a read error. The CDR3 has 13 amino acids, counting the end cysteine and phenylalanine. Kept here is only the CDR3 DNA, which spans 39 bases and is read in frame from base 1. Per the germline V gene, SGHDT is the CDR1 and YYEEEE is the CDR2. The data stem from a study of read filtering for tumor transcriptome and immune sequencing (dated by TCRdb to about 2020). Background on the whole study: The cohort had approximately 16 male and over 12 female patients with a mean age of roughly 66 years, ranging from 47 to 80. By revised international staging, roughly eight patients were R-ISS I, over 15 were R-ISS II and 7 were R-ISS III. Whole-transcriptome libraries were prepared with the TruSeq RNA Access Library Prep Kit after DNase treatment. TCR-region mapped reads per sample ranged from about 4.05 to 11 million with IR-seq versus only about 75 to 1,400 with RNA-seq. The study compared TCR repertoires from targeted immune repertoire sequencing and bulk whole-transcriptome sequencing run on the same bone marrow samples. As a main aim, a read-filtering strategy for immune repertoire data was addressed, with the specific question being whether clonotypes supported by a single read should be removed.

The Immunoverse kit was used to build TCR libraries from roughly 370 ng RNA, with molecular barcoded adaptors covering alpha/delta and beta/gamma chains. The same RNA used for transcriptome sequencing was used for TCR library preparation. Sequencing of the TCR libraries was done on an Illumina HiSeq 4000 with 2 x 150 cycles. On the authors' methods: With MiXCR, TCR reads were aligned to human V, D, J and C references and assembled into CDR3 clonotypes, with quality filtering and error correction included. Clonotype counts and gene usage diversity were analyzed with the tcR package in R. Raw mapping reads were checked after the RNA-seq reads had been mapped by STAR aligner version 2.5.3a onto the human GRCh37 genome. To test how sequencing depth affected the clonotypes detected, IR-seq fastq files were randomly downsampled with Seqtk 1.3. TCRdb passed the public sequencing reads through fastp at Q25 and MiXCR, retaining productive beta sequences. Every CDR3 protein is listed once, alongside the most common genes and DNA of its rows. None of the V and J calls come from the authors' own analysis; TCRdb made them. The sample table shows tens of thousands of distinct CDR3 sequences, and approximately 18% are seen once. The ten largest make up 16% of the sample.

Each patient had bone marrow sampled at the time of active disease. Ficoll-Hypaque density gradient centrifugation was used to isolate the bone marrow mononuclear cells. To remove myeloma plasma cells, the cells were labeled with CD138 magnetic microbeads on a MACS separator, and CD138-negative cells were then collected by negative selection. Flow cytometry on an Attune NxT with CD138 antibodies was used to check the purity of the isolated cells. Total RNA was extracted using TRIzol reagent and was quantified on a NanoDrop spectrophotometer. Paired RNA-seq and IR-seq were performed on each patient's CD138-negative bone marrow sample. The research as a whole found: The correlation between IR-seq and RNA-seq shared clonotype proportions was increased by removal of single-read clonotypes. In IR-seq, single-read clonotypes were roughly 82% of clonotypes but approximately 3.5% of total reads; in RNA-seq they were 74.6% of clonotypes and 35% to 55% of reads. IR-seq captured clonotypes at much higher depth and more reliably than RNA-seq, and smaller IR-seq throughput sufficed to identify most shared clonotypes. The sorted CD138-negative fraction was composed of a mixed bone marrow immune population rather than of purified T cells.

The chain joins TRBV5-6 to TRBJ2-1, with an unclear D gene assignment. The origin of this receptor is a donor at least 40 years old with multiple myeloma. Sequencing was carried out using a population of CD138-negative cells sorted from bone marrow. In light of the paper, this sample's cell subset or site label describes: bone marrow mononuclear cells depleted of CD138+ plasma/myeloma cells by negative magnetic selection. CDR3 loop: CASSRAVYDEQFF. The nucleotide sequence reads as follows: TGTGCCAGCAGTAGAGCAGTCTACGATGAGCAGTTCTTC.